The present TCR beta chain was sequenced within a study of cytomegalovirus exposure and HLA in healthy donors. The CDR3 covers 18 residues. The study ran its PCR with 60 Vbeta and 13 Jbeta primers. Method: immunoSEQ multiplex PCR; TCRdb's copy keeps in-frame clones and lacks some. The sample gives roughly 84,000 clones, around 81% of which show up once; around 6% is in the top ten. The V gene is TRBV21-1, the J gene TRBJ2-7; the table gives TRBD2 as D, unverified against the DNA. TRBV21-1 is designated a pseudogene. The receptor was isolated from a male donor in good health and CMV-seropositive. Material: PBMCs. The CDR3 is CASSNWTGTSGGAYEQYF. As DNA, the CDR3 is TGTGCCAGCAGCAATTGGACAGGGACTAGCGGGGGGGCCTACGAGCAGTACTTC.